This TCR beta chain emerged from a study of cytomegalovirus exposure and HLA in healthy donors. Findings and limits, study-wide: Accurate predictions that matched the HLA-A and HLA-B alleles of most subjects were reportedly made from TCR beta sequences. Indistinguishable V segments, including TRBV6-2 and TRBV6-3, were excluded. High specificity and sensitivity for cytomegalovirus status were reported for the classifier. HLA alleles showed associations with 15,000 to 20,000 TCR beta sequences in a later analysis, at a 0.05 false discovery rate.

Comments on this clone: Antigen unknown.

This PCR relied on a set of 60 Vbeta primers and 13 Jbeta primers. Sequencing used immunoSEQ multiplex PCR; TCRdb keeps in-frame clones, though not all of them. The data show about 150,000 clones, approximately 80% seen once. The germline gives CDR1 MNHEY, CDR2 SVGAGI. J was trimmed by 2 bases and V by 6 bases; bases with no gene match: 9. CDR3 length equals 15 residues. Sequences were obtained from PBMCs. The source of this sequence is a middle-aged woman in good health and CMV-seropositive. The V call is TRBV6-5, the J call TRBJ1-1, with 7 bases identical to TRBD1. Here the CDR3 reads CASRATGTVNTEAFF. DNA of the CDR3: TGTGCCAGCAGAGCCACGGGGACAGTTAACACTGAAGCTTTCTTT.